The rows below give T cell receptor beta chains drawn from one sample of a study of OX40 agonist ivuxolimab in advanced cancers. Assay: immunoSEQ multiplex PCR; the TCRdb copy retains only in-frame clones and omits some. The sample has 80,000 or so clones, around nine tenths seen once. The sample in question was CD4+ or CD8+ T cells sorted from blood, obtained in a trial of the OX40 agonist ivuxolimab. The source is an adult with an advanced solid tumor such as melanoma, head and neck, liver or kidney cancer. Both conserved end residues are part of each CDR3. The D gene is left open where the match is weak. Clone size is not always given. Where it is, it says once, few, many or a class for expanded clones.

size: NA
V: TRBV5-8
length: 13
J: TRBJ2-2
D: NA
DNA: TGTGCCAGCAGTGGCCGCGACACCGGGGAGCTGTTTTTT
CDR3: CASSGRDTGELFF

size: NA
V: TRBV7-3
length: 15
J: TRBJ1-5
D: NA
DNA: TGTGCCAGCAGCAAACAACCAAATAGCAATCAGCCCCAGCATTTT
CDR3: CASSKQPNSNQPQHF

size: few
V: TRBV5-6
length: 14
J: TRBJ2-1
D: TRBD2
DNA: TGTGCCAGCAGCTGGGGGGGAGCCGATTTTGAGCAGTTCTTC
CDR3: CASSWGGADFEQFF

size: NA
V: TRBV25-1
length: 14
J: TRBJ2-3
D: NA
DNA: TGTGCCAGCAGTGCCTTGAAGTATACAGATACGCAGTATTTT
CDR3: CASSALKYTDTQYF

size: NA
V: TRBV29-1
length: 18
J: TRBJ1-4
D: NA
DNA: TGCAGCGTTTCGTTCGAGTCGACAGCCTACGCAACTAATGAAAAACTGTTTTTT
CDR3: CSVSFESTAYATNEKLFF

size: NA
V: TRBV7-9
length: 13
J: TRBJ2-5
D: NA
DNA: TGTGCCAGCAGCTTCCAGGGCCGAGAGACCCAGTACTTC
CDR3: CASSFQGRETQYF

size: NA
V: TRBV5-6
length: 13
J: TRBJ2-5
D: NA
DNA: TGTGCCAGCAGCTTGGCGGATGAAGAGACCCAGTACTTC
CDR3: CASSLADEETQYF

size: once
V: TRBV6-6
length: 13
J: TRBJ1-1
D: TRBD1
DNA: TGTGCCAGCAAAAAGGGACAGAGCTTTGAAGCTTTCTTT
CDR3: CASKKGQSFEAFF

size: NA
V: TRBV30
length: 12
J: TRBJ2-5
D: NA
DNA: TGTGCCTGGAGTGTATCGGCGGAGACCCAGTACTTC
CDR3: CAWSVSAETQYF

size: few
V: TRBV20-1
length: 10
J: TRBJ2-1
D: NA
DNA: TGCAGTGCTTCTATCGGTGAGCAGTTCTTC
CDR3: CSASIGEQFF

size: NA
V: TRBV9
length: 15
J: TRBJ2-7
D: TRBD2
DNA: TGTGCCAGCAGTTCGGGACTAGCGGGGAGCTACGAGCAGTACTTC
CDR3: CASSSGLAGSYEQYF

size: NA
V: TRBV19
length: 13
J: TRBJ2-7
D: NA
DNA: TGTGCCAGTAGTATCGGGCGGGGATTTGAGCAGTACTTC
CDR3: CASSIGRGFEQYF

size: once
V: TRBV7-9
length: 17
J: TRBJ1-6
D: NA
DNA: TGTGCCAGCAGCTTAGCGCAACCGGGACACAATAATTCACCCCTCCACTTT
CDR3: CASSLAQPGHNNSPLHF

size: once
V: TRBV11-2
length: 17
J: TRBJ1-2
D: NA
DNA: TGTGCCAGCAGCCCGCTAAGCCGACAGGTGAGGGGCTATGGCTACACCTTC
CDR3: CASSPLSRQVRGYGYTF

size: NA
V: TRBV19
length: 17
J: TRBJ1-4
D: NA
DNA: TGTGCCAGTAGTCTACGGACGGGCAGTTCAACTAATGAAAAACTGTTTTTT
CDR3: CASSLRTGSSTNEKLFF

size: NA
V: TRBV2
length: 13
J: TRBJ2-7
D: NA
DNA: TGTGCCAGCAGCCGGGACTTAACCTACGAGCAGTACTTC
CDR3: CASSRDLTYEQYF

size: NA
V: TRBV6-5
length: 12
J: TRBJ2-1
D: NA
DNA: TGTGCCAGCCGTGACAGCCCCAATGAGCAGTTCTTC
CDR3: CASRDSPNEQFF

size: NA
V: TRBV5-6
length: 15
J: TRBJ1-1
D: TRBD1
DNA: TGTGCCAGCAGCTGGGGACAGGGTCGTAACACTGAAGCTTTCTTT
CDR3: CASSWGQGRNTEAFF

size: NA
V: TRBV7-9
length: 13
J: TRBJ1-2
D: NA
DNA: TGTGCCAGCAGCTTAGGGGAGTGGGATGGCTACACCTTC
CDR3: CASSLGEWDGYTF

size: NA
V: TRBV29-1
length: 11
J: TRBJ2-1
D: NA
DNA: TGCAGCGCCGAACGGGAATATGGGCAGTTCTTC
CDR3: CSAEREYGQFF

size: NA
V: TRBV29-1
length: 17
J: TRBJ2-1
D: NA
DNA: TGCAGCGTTGAAGAGCAGAAGGGGGAGGCCTCCTACAATGAGCAGTTCTTC
CDR3: CSVEEQKGEASYNEQFF

size: few
V: TRBV29-1
length: 12
J: TRBJ1-5
D: NA
DNA: TGCAGCGTTGAAACGGGCAATCAGCCCCAGCATTTT
CDR3: CSVETGNQPQHF

size: NA
V: TRBV2
length: 15
J: TRBJ2-3
D: NA
DNA: TGTGCCAGCAGCCCCGGACAGCGTGGTCCAGATACGCAGTATTTT
CDR3: CASSPGQRGPDTQYF

size: NA
V: TRBV28
length: 12
J: TRBJ2-4
D: NA
DNA: TGTGCCAGCGGAGCGGCCAAAAACATTCAGTACTTC
CDR3: CASGAAKNIQYF

size: once
V: TRBV30
length: 13
J: TRBJ2-2
D: NA
DNA: TGTGCCTGGAGAGTGGGATACACCGGGGAGCTGTTTTTT
CDR3: CAWRVGYTGELFF

size: NA
V: TRBV6-1
length: 14
J: TRBJ2-5
D: NA
DNA: TGTGCCAGCAGTGAACTTGGCCCTATGGAGACCCAGTACTTC
CDR3: CASSELGPMETQYF

size: NA
V: TRBV5-1
length: 14
J: TRBJ2-2
D: NA
DNA: TGCGCCAGCAGCTTCACTTCGAACACCGGGGAGCTGTTTTTT
CDR3: CASSFTSNTGELFF

size: NA
V: TRBV28
length: 15
J: TRBJ2-1
D: TRBD2
DNA: TGTGCCAGCAGTTCCGCTAGCGGGCGGATGGTAGAGCAGTTCTTC
CDR3: CASSSASGRMVEQFF

size: NA
V: TRBV28
length: 15
J: TRBJ2-7
D: TRBD2
DNA: TGTGCCAGCATTGCAACCGGGACTAGCTCCTACGAGCAGTACTTC
CDR3: CASIATGTSSYEQYF

size: once
V: TRBV5-1
length: 14
J: TRBJ2-7
D: NA
DNA: TGCGCCAGCAGCTTGGACGTGGGAAGTGACGAGCAGTACTTC
CDR3: CASSLDVGSDEQYF

size: once
V: TRBV5-1
length: 14
J: TRBJ2-7
D: NA
DNA: TGCGCCAGCAGCAGAACCGGGAGCTCCTACGAGCAGTACTTC
CDR3: CASSRTGSSYEQYF

size: NA
V: TRBV27
length: 13
J: TRBJ2-2
D: NA
DNA: TGTGCCAGCAGTCCTCAGAACACCGGGGAGCTGTTTTTT
CDR3: CASSPQNTGELFF

size: NA
V: TRBV30
length: 12
J: TRBJ1-4
D: NA
DNA: TGTGCCTGGAGTGGGGGGGCTGAAAAACTGTTTTTT
CDR3: CAWSGGAEKLFF

size: NA
V: TRBV4-1
length: 14
J: TRBJ2-5
D: NA
DNA: TGCGCCAGCAGCCAAGCAACATTCGAAGAGACCCAGTACTTC
CDR3: CASSQATFEETQYF